Shown below are 5 T cell receptor beta chains from a single sample sequenced in a study of spatial heterogeneity in lung cancer. Study-wide results and limits: Tumoral mutation counts were tracked by counts of expanded intratumoral alpha and beta TCRs.

TCRdb reprocessed the 5' RACE reads with MiXCR, giving one entry per CDR3 protein. The table includes several thousand distinct CDR3 sequences, under 8.5% detected once. Time point here: sample taken at primary tumor resection. Their antigens are not known. This specimen consisted of lung tumor tissue, obtained at surgery. The receptors here all came from a female donor with early-stage non-small cell lung cancer.

This clonotype was detected a few times. The V and J genes are TRBV12-3 or TRBV12-4 and TRBJ1-6, with TRBD1 matching over 7 bases. The junction had 3 bases not matched to a gene; V was cut back by 5 bases and J by 2 bases. The CDR3 consists of 15 residues. The CDR3 bases are TGTGCCAGCAGTAGGCAGGGGGCCTATAATTCACCCCTCCACTTT. It translates to CASSRQGAYNSPLHF.

This clonotype was detected ten times or more. V gene TRBV7-6 combines with J gene TRBJ1-3; D gene unclear. Germline V gives CDR1 SGHVS, CDR2 FNYEAQ. The CDR3 loop spans 13 amino acids. Trimming cost V 3 bases and J 2 bases, with 5 bases left between them. CDR3 protein: CASSLAAGNTIYF. The CDR3 nucleotides are TGTGCCAGCAGCTTGGCGGCTGGAAACACCATATATTTT.

This sequence joins TRBV3-1 and TRBJ2-1, with D unclear. V was trimmed by 6 bases and J by 8 bases, leaving 8 bases between them. The length of the CDR3 is 11 residues. Germline V gene sequence: CDR1 LGHDT, CDR2 YNNKEL (reference sequence). The CDR3 DNA reads as TGTGCCAGCAGAGCAAACGATGAGCAGTTCTTC. This sequence encodes CASRANDEQFF.

This clonotype was observed a few times. This chain links TRBV24-1 with TRBJ2-1; 8 positions match TRBD2. The CDR3 runs 15 residues. The germline V gene has CDR1 KGHDR and CDR2 SFDVKD. J lost 7 bases, V lost 2 bases, and 6 bases had no gene match. This chain's CDR3 is CATSDWAGGRNEQFF. For the CDR3, the DNA is TGTGCCACCAGTGATTGGGCGGGGGGCAGAAATGAGCAGTTCTTC.

The V gene is TRBV10-2, the J gene TRBJ2-7; TRBD1 is a possible D gene (6 bases). Germline loops: CDR1 WSHSY, CDR2 SAAADI. V was clipped by 6 bases and J by 1 base, with 13 bases between them. The CDR3 is 14 residues long. CDR3 nucleotides: TGCGCCAGCAGCGCCTGGGACATTTCCTACGAGCAGTACTTC. Translation gives CASSAWDISYEQYF.